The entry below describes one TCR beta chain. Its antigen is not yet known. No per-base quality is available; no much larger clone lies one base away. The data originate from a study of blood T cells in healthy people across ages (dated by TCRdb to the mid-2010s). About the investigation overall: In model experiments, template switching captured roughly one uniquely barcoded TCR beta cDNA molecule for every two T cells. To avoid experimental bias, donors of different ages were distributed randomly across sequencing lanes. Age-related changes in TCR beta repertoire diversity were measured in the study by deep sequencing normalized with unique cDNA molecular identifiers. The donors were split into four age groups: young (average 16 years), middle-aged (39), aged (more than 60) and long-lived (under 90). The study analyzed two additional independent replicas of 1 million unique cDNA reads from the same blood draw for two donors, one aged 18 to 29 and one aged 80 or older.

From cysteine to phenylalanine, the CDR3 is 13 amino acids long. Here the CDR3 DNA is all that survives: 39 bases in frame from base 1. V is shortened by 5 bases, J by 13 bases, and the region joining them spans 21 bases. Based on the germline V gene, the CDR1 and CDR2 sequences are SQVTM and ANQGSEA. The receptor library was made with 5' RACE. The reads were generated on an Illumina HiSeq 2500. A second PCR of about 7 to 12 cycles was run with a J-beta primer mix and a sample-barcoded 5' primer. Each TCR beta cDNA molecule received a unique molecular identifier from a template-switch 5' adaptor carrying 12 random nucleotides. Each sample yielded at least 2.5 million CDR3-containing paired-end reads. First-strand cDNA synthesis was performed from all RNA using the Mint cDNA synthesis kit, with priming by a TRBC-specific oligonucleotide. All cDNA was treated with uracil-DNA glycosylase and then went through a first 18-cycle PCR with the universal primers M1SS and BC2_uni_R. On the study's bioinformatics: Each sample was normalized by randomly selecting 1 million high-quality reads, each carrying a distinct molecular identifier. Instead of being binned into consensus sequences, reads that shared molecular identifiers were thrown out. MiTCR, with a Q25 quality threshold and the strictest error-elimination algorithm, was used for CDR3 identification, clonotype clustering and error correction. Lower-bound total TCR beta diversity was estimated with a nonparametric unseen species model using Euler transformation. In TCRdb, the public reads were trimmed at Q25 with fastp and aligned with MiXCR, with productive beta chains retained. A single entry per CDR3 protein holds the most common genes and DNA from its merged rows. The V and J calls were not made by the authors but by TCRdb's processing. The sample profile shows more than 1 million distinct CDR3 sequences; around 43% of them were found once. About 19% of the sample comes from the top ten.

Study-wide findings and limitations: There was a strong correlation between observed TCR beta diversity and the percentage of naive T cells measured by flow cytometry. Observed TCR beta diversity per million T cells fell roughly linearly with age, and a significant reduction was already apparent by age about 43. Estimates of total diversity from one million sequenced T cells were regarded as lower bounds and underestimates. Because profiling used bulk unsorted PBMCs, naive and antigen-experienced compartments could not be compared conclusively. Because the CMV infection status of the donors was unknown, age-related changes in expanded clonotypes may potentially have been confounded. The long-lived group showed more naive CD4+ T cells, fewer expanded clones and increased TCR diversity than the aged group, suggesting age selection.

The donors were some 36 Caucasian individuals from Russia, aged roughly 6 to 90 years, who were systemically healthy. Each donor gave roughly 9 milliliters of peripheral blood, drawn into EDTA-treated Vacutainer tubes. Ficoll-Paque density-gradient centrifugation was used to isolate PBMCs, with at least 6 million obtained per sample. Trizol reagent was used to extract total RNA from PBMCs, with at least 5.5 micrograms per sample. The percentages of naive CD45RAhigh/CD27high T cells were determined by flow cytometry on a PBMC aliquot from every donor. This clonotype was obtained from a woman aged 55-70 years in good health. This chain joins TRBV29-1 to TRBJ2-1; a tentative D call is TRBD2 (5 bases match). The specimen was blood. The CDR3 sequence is CSVRIDGRETQFF. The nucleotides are TGCAGCGTTCGGATAGATGGGAGAGAGACCCAGTTCTTC.